These 17 T cell receptor beta chains were sequenced from one sample in a study of cytomegalovirus exposure and HLA in healthy donors. Profiled with immunoSEQ multiplex PCR; TCRdb holds only in-frame clones, not every one. Of 150,000 to 200,000 clones listed, about nine tenths were seen once; the top ten hold less than 3%. Input material: PBMCs. All receptors derive from a man younger than 35 in good health and CMV-seropositive.

The chain carries TRBV10-3 and TRBJ2-1, with TRBD2 identical over 7 bases. Germline CDR1 reads ENHRY; CDR2 reads SYGVKD. The CDR3 totals 12 residues. V trimming: 8 bases; J trimming: 5 bases; junction bases outside the gene matches: 3. The CDR3 here is CAIGLDDNEQFF. The CDR3 region has the DNA TGTGCCATCGGACTAGATGACAATGAGCAGTTCTTC.

This clone was seen only a few times. The chain recombines TRBV4-1 with TRBJ1-2, with D possibly TRBD1 on 5 matching bases. Trimming stripped 4 bases from V and 2 bases from J, with 11 bases between. Per germline, CDR1 MGHRA and CDR2 YSYEKL. This CDR3 has 14 residues. In DNA form, the CDR3 reads TGCGCCAGCAGCCCGGGGGGAAAAAACTATGGCTACACCTTC. It is translated as CASSPGGKNYGYTF.

The chain couples TRBV5-1 to TRBJ1-2; 7 bases fit TRBD1. Germline CDR1 SGHRS, CDR2 YFSETQ. There are 14 residues in the CDR3. V shed 3 bases and J 6 bases; nucleotides not matched to a gene: 8. CDR3 nucleotide sequence: TGCGCCAGCAGCTGGACCGGGACAGACGATGGCTACACCTTC. Translating gives CASSWTGTDDGYTF.

This chain uses TRBV4-1 with TRBJ2-1, with TRBD1 matching 10 bases. Germline-derived CDR1 and CDR2 are MGHRA and YSYEKL. With 6 bases clipped from V and 4 bases from J, the junction kept 6 bases outside the gene matches. The CDR3 runs 15 residues. The CDR3 coding sequence is TGCGCCAGCAGACGGGGGACAGGGGCGTACAATGAGCAGTTCTTC. It yields the protein CASRRGTGAYNEQFF.

The J gene is TRBJ1-2, the V gene TRBV18; D uncertain. The germline V and J ends were trimmed by 3 bases and 1 base, with 6 bases remaining between them. The CDR3 length is 13 residues. Germline CDR1 and CDR2: KGHSH and LQKENI. The CDR3 bases are TGTGCCAGCTCACCGTCAGTTAACTATGGCTACACCTTC. Translation gives CASSPSVNYGYTF.

This clone was seen ten or more times. This chain uses TRBV19 with TRBJ2-5; 13 bases match TRBD2. V lost 5 bases to trimming and J lost 3 bases; unmatched junction nucleotides: 6. CDR3 length: 16 amino acids. The germline CDR1 and CDR2 sequences are LNHDA and SQIVND (reference sequence). DNA for the CDR3: TGTGCCAGTAGTCCGACCGGGACTAGCGGGGAAGAGACCCAGTACTTC. As protein: CASSPTGTSGEETQYF.

Only a few counts were recorded for this clone. The chain combines TRBV7-6 with TRBJ1-2, with D perhaps TRBD1 (6 bases). The germline V gene encodes CDR1 SGHVS and CDR2 FNYEAQ. The CDR3 contains 12 residues. Trimming stripped 5 bases from V and 4 bases from J, with 8 bases between. The DNA for the CDR3 is TGTGCCAGCAGCCAGGACAGCTATGGCTACACCTTC. Protein sequence: CASSQDSYGYTF.

This clone was picked up a small number of times. This CDR3 reads CASTGIHEQYF. For the CDR3, the DNA is TGTGCCAGCACGGGGATCCACGAGCAGTACTTC. The V gene is TRBV6-6, the J gene TRBJ2-7, with a tentative D call TRBD2 (5 bases). Germline CDR1 and CDR2: MNHNY and SVGAGI (reference sequence). Trimming took off 7 bases at V and 5 bases at J, with 9 bases between the two ends. The CDR3 runs to 11 residues.

J is TRBJ1-5 and V is TRBV4-1; no clear D. V was shortened by 5 bases and J by 2 bases, with 10 bases between the two germline ends. This CDR3 region has 14 residues. CDR1 is MGHRA, CDR2 YSYEKL, per germline. The CDR3 bases are TGCGCCAGCAGCGAGGGATTGGGCAATCAGCCCCAGCATTTT. Translated: CASSEGLGNQPQHF.

The rearrangement links TRBV19 to TRBJ2-3; 7 nucleotides line up with TRBD2. The J segment lost 6 bases and the V segment lost 7 bases, leaving 16 bases of the junction unmatched. CDR1 LNHDA and CDR2 SQIVND come from the germline V gene (reference sequence). This CDR3 contains 16 residues. As DNA, the CDR3 is TGTGCCAGTAACCATGGCCTAGCGGCCTTCACGGATACGCAGTATTTT. It yields the protein CASNHGLAAFTDTQYF.

This sequence joins TRBV14 and TRBJ2-3; TRBD1 aligns across 8 bases. The CDR3 totals 14 residues. Unmatched junction bases numbered 5, after V lost 5 bases and J lost 4 bases. Germline values: CDR1 SGHDN, CDR2 FVKESK. The CDR3 DNA sequence: TGTGCCAGCAGCTACGACAGGGGCCCAGATACGCAGTATTTT. Translated, it gives CASSYDRGPDTQYF.

This chain connects TRBV19 to TRBJ1-5, with no clear D. The CDR3 has 12 residues. Trimming pared 3 bases from V and 4 bases from J, leaving 4 bases between. CDR1 is LNHDA, CDR2 SQIVND, per germline (reference sequence). The chain's CDR3 is CASSINNQPQHF. CDR3 in DNA: TGTGCCAGTAGTATTAATAATCAGCCCCAGCATTTT.

In this sample, this clone turned up a few times. The chain uses TRBV28 and TRBJ2-7; D is unresolved. This CDR3 region has 8 residues. Trimming stripped 3 bases from V and 12 bases from J, with 3 bases between. CDR1 is MDHEN and CDR2 is SYDVKM in the germline V gene. CDR3 nucleotide sequence: TGTGCCAGCAGTTTGGCGTACTTC. It yields the protein CASSLAYF.

The chain joins TRBV27 to TRBJ2-7, with a possible D match to TRBD2 (6 bases). The CDR3 loop spans 15 amino acids. V lost 2 bases and J 2 bases, leaving 13 bases between the germline ends. Germline CDR1 and CDR2: MNHEY and SMNVEV (reference sequence). CDR3 DNA sequence: TGTGCCAGCAGTTTAGGGGCTAGCGAAACCTACGAGCAGTACTTC. This codes for CASSLGASETYEQYF.

The genes are TRBV13 and TRBJ1-1; possible D gene TRBD1, 5 bases. V was cut by 6 bases and J by 4 bases, with 18 bases left in between. This CDR3 is built from 15 residues. Germline V gives CDR1 PRHDT, CDR2 FYEKMQ (reference sequence). The CDR3 here is CASREGSRGITEAFF. CDR3 DNA: TGTGCCAGCAGGGAGGGGTCCCGAGGAATCACTGAAGCTTTCTTT. The full variable domain, in which reference TRBV13 and TRBJ1-1 provide the parts outside the CDR3, is AAGVIQSPRHLIKEKRETATLKCYPIPRHDTVYWYQQGPGQDPQFLISFYEKMQSDKGSIPDRFSAQQFSDYHSELNMSSLELGDSALYFCASREGSRGITEAFFGQGTRLTVV.

A single count supports this clone. CDR3 nucleotide sequence: TGCGCCAGCAGCGCCCTCACTAGCGGGGGAACAGATACGCAGTATTTT. This codes for CASSALTSGGTDTQYF. This chain uses TRBV5-1 with TRBJ2-3, with 11 bases lining up with TRBD2. The CDR3 has 16 amino acids. CDR1 SGHRS and CDR2 YFSETQ come from the germline V gene. The J segment lost 3 bases and the V segment lost 4 bases, leaving 7 bases of the junction unmatched.

V gene TRBV13 combines with J gene TRBJ2-1, with D perhaps TRBD1 (5 bases). V lost 1 base and J lost 5, with 6 bases in between. Germline V lookup: CDR1 PRHDT, CDR2 FYEKMQ (reference sequence). The CDR3 has 13 amino acids. CDR3 DNA sequence: TGTGCCAGCAGCTTAGAACAGGACAATGAGCAGTTCTTC. It translates to CASSLEQDNEQFF.